This is a list of T cell receptor beta chains from one sample in a study of T cell repertoires in cytomegalovirus infection. TCRdb passed the reads through MiXCR, listing each CDR3 protein once. The sample lists approximately 200,000 distinct CDR3 sequences; 22% were seen once. Sequences were obtained from CD8+ T cells from PBMCs. The receptors originated from a human donor in good health (CMV status not recorded). Some clones in this sample may be carry-over from other donors' samples. Each CDR3 is given with its conserved first and last residue. D genes are given only for firm matches. Clone sizes are given selectively: once, few, many, or a class where the clone is expanded.

clone_size | d_call | j_call | v_call | cdr3_nt | cdr3_aa
NA | NA | TRBJ2-7 | TRBV6-5 | TGTGCCAGCAGTTACTCTCCAGGGTCGGTCGAGCAGTACTTC | CASSYSPGSVEQYF
many | NA | TRBJ2-7 | TRBV7-2 | TGTGCCAGCAGCTTAGAACGGTTCAGAATCTACGAGCAGTACTTC | CASSLERFRIYEQYF
few | NA | TRBJ2-1 | TRBV20-1 | TGCAGTGCTAGAGCCGCGACCTTCAAATGGAATGAGCAGTTCTTC | CSARAATFKWNEQFF
many | TRBD1 | TRBJ2-1 | TRBV7-9 | TGTGCCAGCAGCTCGGGGACAGTGAACAATGAGCAGTTCTTC | CASSSGTVNNEQFF
NA | TRBD1 | TRBJ2-4 | TRBV28 | TGTGCCAGCAGTCGACAGGGGAATCGAAACATTCAGTACTTC | CASSRQGNRNIQYF
NA | NA | TRBJ2-1 | TRBV7-9 | TGTGCCAGCAGTCGACTGGGGGGCAGGGACAATGAGCAGTTCTTC | CASSRLGGRDNEQFF
few | NA | TRBJ1-3 | TRBV2 | TGTGCCAGGAGCGCGAAGACCCCGGGCACCATATATTTT | CARSAKTPGTIYF
NA | NA | TRBJ2-5 | TRBV7-8 | TGTGCCAGCAGCTTAGCATTGGGCCAAGAGACCCAGTACTTC | CASSLALGQETQYF
NA | NA | TRBJ2-7 | TRBV5-1 | TGCGCCAGCAGCTTGGGTCGGGGCGAGCAGTACTTC | CASSLGRGEQYF
NA | NA | TRBJ2-2 | TRBV19 | TGTGCCAGTAGGGGCAGGGTTAGTGGCACCGGGGAGCTGTTTTTT | CASRGRVSGTGELFF
few | NA | TRBJ2-7 | TRBV12-3/TRBV12-4 | TGTGCCAGTCAGACAGGACTCGCTCTCCCCTACGAGCAGTACTTC | CASQTGLALPYEQYF
many | TRBD1 | TRBJ1-5 | TRBV19 | TGTGCCAGCCTCCTGGGGACAGGAGGCAATCAGCCCCAGCATTTT | CASLLGTGGNQPQHF
NA | NA | TRBJ2-3 | TRBV29-1 | TGCAGCGTTGAGGTTCCCCTAAGCACAGATACGCAGTATTTT | CSVEVPLSTDTQYF
few | NA | TRBJ2-7 | TRBV4-1 | TGCGCCAGCAGCCTTCGGGACGGACCCTACGAGCAGTACTTC | CASSLRDGPYEQYF
NA | NA | TRBJ2-2 | TRBV28 | TGTGCCAGCAGCGCCCCAAGGACCAACACCGGGGAGCTGTTTTTT | CASSAPRTNTGELFF